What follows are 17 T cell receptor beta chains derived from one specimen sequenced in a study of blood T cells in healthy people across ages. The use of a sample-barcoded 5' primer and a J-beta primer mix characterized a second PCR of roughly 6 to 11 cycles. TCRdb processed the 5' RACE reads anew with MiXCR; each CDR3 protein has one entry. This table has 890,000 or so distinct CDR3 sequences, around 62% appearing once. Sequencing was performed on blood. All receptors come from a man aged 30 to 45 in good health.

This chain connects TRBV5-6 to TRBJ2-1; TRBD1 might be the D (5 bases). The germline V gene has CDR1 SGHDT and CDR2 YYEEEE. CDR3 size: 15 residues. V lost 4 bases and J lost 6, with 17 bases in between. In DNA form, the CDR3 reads TGTGCCAGCAGCAAATTAGACAGTTGGGGCAATGAGCAGTTCTTC. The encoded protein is CASSKLDSWGNEQFF.

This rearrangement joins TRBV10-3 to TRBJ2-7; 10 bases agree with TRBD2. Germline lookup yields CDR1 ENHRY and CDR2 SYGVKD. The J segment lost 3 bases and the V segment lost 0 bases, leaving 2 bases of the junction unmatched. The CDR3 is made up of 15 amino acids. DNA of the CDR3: TGTGCCATCAGTGAGTCGACTAGCGGGCTCTACGAGCAGTACTTC. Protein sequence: CAISESTSGLYEQYF.

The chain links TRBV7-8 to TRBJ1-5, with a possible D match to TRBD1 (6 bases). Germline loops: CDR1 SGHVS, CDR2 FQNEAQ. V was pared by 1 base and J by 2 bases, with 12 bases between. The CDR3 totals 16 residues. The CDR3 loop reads CASSLGDRLGNQPQHF. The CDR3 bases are TGTGCCAGCAGCTTAGGAGACAGGTTAGGCAATCAGCCCCAGCATTTT.

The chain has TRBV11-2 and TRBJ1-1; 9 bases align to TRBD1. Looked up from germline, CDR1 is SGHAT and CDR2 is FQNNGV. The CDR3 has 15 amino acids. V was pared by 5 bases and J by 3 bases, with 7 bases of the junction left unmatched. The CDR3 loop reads CASSPLTGGYTEAFF. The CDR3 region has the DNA TGTGCCAGCAGCCCTCTGACAGGGGGGTACACTGAAGCTTTCTTT. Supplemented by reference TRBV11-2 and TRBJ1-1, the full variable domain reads EAGVAQSPRYKIIEKRQSVAFWCNPISGHATLYWYQQILGQGPKLLIQFQNNGVVDDSQLPKDRFSAERLKGVDSTLKIQPAKLEDSAVYLCASSPLTGGYTEAFFGQGTRLTVV.

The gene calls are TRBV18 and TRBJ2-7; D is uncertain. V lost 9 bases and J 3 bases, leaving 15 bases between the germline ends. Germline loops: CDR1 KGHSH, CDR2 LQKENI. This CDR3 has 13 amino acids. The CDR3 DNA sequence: TGTGCCAGTAGCAGTACGGCGATCTACGAGCAGTACTTC. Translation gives CASSSTAIYEQYF. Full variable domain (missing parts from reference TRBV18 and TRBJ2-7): NAGVMQNPRHLVRRRGQEARLRCSPMKGHSHVYWYRQLPEEGLKFMVYLQKENIIDESGMPKERFSAEFPKEGPSILRIQQVVRGDSAAYFCASSSTAIYEQYFGPGTRLTVT.

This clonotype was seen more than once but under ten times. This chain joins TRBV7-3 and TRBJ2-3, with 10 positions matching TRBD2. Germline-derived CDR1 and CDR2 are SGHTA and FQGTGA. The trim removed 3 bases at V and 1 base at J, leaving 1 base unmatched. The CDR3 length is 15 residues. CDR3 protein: CASSFSGGRTDTQYF. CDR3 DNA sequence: TGTGCCAGCAGCTTTAGCGGGGGGCGCACAGATACGCAGTATTTT.

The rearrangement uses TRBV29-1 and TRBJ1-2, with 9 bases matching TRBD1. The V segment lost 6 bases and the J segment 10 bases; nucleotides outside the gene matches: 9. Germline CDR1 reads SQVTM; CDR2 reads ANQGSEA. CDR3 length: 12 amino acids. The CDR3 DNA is TGCAGCGTGGACGGACAGGGGAATGACTACACCTTC. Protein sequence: CSVDGQGNDYTF.

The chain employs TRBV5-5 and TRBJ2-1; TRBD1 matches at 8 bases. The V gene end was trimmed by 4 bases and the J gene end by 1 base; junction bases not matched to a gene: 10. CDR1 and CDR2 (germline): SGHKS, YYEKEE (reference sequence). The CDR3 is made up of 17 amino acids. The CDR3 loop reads CASSTHPDRESYNEQFF. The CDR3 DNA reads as TGTGCCAGCAGCACGCACCCGGACAGGGAGTCCTACAATGAGCAGTTCTTC.

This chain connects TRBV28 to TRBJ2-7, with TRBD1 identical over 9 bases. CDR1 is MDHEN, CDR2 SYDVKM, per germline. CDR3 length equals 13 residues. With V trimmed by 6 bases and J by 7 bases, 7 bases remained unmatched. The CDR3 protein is CASRSGTGREQYF. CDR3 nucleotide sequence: TGTGCCAGCAGGTCCGGGACAGGGCGGGAGCAGTACTTC.

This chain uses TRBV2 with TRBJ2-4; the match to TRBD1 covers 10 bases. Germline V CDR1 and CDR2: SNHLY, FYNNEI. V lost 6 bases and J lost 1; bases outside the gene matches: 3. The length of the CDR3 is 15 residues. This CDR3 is CASRPGQGAKNIQYF. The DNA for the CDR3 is TGTGCCAGCAGGCCGGGACAGGGGGCCAAAAACATTCAGTACTTC.

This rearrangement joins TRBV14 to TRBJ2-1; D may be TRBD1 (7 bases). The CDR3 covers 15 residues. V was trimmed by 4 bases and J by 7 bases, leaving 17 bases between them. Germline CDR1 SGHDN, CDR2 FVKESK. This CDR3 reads CASSRRQGAGNEQFF. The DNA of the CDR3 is TGTGCCAGCAGCCGTCGACAGGGTGCGGGGAATGAGCAGTTCTTC.

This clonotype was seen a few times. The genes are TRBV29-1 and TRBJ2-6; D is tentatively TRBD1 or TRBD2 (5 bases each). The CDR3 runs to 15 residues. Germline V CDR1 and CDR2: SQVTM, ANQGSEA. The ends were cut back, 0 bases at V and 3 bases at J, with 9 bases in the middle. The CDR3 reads CSVEEEGSGANVLTF. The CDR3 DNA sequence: TGCAGCGTTGAAGAAGAGGGGAGTGGGGCCAACGTCCTGACTTTC.

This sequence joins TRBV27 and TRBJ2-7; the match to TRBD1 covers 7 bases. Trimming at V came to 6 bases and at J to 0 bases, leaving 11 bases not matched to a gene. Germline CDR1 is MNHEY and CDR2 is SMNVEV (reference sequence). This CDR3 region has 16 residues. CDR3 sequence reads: CASSPRGLSSSYEQYF. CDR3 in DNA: TGTGCCAGCAGCCCTAGGGGGCTTTCCAGCTCCTACGAGCAGTACTTC.

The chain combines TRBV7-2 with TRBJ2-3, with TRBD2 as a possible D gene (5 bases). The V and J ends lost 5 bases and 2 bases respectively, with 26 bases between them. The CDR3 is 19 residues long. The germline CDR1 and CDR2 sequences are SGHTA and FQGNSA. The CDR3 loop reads CASSPTLSGQATPTDTQYF. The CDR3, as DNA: TGTGCCAGCAGCCCCACTCTAAGCGGTCAAGCGACTCCCACAGATACGCAGTATTTT.

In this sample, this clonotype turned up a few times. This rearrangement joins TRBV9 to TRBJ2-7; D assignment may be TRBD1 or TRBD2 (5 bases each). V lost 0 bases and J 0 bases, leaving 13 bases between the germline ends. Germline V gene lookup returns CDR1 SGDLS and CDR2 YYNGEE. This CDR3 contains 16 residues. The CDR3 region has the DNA TGTGCCAGCAGCGTAGGAACGGGGCTACGCTCCTACGAGCAGTACTTC. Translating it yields CASSVGTGLRSYEQYF. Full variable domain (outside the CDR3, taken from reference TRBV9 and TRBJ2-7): DSGVTQTPKHLITATGQRVTLRCSPRSGDLSVYWYQQSLDQGLQFLIQYYNGEERAKGNILERFSAQQFPDLHSELNLSSLELGDSALYFCASSVGTGLRSYEQYFGPGTRLTVT.

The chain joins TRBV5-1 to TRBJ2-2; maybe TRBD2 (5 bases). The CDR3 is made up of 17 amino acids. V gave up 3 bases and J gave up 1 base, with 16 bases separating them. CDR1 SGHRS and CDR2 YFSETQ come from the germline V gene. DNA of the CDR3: TGCGCCAGCAGCTCCCCCGCGAGCGGAGGGAACACCGGGGAGCTGTTTTTT. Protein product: CASSSPASGGNTGELFF.

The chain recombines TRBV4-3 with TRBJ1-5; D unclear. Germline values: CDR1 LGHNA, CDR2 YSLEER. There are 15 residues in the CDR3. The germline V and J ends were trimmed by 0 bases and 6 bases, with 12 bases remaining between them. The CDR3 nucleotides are TGCGCCAGCAGCCAAGATATAGGGCCTAGTCAGCCCCAGCATTTT. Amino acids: CASSQDIGPSQPQHF.